This is a list of T cell receptor beta chains from one sample in a study of metastatic and nonmetastatic thyroid tumors. TCRdb reassembled clones from the PCR reads with MiXCR. Counted here are 45,000 to 55,000 clones, around 25% occurring once; the ten biggest clones make up 3.4%. The sample taken for sequencing was blood. Receptors originate from a male donor with papillary thyroid cancer or a benign thyroid nodule (not recorded which). Some clones in this sample may be carry-over from other donors' samples. The CDR3 runs from the conserved cysteine through the conserved F or W. D genes are given only for firm matches. A clone size is listed for some rows: how often the clone was seen (once, few, many), or a class if it is expanded.

NA NA TRBJ2-7 TRBV9 TGTGCCAGCAGCGTAGGATCAGGTGAGCGCTCCTACGAGCAATATTTC CASSVGSGERSYEQYF
NA many TRBJ1-1 TRBV10-1 TGCGCCAGCAGTGGAGAAGCCGAAGCTTTCTTT CASSGEAEAFF
TRBD1 many TRBJ2-3 TRBV11-2 TGTGCCAGCAGCTATCGACAGGGTTCCACAGATACGCGGTATTTT CASSYRQGSTDTRYF
TRBD2 many TRBJ2-5 TRBV6-1 TGTGCCAGCAGTCGGGACTATGAGACCCAGTACTTC CASSRDYETQYF
NA NA TRBJ2-1 TRBV5-1 TGCGCCAGCAGCTTTTCCGACACCCCGGCGAATGAGCAGTTCTTC CASSFSDTPANEQFF
NA few TRBJ2-7 TRBV19 TGTGCCAGTAGTCCCTCCGGCAGGGGCCCTTACGAGCAGTACTTC CASSPSGRGPYEQYF
NA NA TRBJ1-4 TRBV27 TGTGCCAGCAGTTACGGTGCCGGTGTTAATGAAAAACTGTTTTTT CASSYGAGVNEKLFF
NA few TRBJ2-7 TRBV6-1 TGTGCCAGCAGTCGTCATAACAGGTCCTACGAGCAGTACTTC CASSRHNRSYEQYF
NA many TRBJ2-6 TRBV6-5 TGTGCCAGCAGTTACGTATCTGGGGCCAACGTCCTGACTTTC CASSYVSGANVLTF
NA few TRBJ1-5 TRBV12-3/TRBV12-4 TGTGCCAGCAGGTCCGACAGTCAGCCCCAGCATTTT CASRSDSQPQHF
NA NA TRBJ2-7 TRBV20-1 TGCAGTGCTCCTCGTACTGGATCCTACGAGCAGTACTTC CSAPRTGSYEQYF
NA NA TRBJ1-1 TRBV10-1 TGCGCCAGCAGTGGGACACCCAACACTGAAGCTTTCTTT CASSGTPNTEAFF
TRBD1 few TRBJ2-7 TRBV28 TGTGCCAGCAGTCCCAACAGGGGGCCCTACTACGAGCAGTACTTC CASSPNRGPYYEQYF
TRBD1 many TRBJ2-1 TRBV2 TGTGCCAGCAGTCGACAGGGGGCTAGCAATGAGCAGTTCTTC CASSRQGASNEQFF
NA few TRBJ2-7 TRBV20-1 TGCAGTGCTAGAGATCTCGCAGGGAGGTCCTACGAGCAGTACTTC CSARDLAGRSYEQYF
TRBD2 NA TRBJ2-1 TRBV5-1 TGCGCCAGCAGCTTCCCTAGCGGGAGGTCAGTCAATGAGCAGTTCTTC CASSFPSGRSVNEQFF
NA NA TRBJ2-7 TRBV11-2 TGTGCCAGCAGCTTAGATCAGGGGTGTGAAGGGGGCTACGAGCAGTACTTC CASSLDQGCEGGYEQYF
TRBD2 many TRBJ2-5 TRBV5-1 TGCGCCAGCAGCTTGGTAAGCGGGAGTACAGAGACCCAGTACTTC CASSLVSGSTETQYF
TRBD1 NA TRBJ2-7 TRBV11-2 TGTGCCAGCAGCCCAGGGGGAGTGCCGAGCTCCTACGAGCAGTACTTC CASSPGGVPSSYEQYF
TRBD2 NA TRBJ2-7 TRBV5-1 TGCGCCAGCAGCGCCAGACTAGCGGGATGGTACTCCTACGAGCAGTACTTC CASSARLAGWYSYEQYF